Following are 17 T cell receptor beta chains from one sample sequenced in a study of somatic mutations in cytotoxic T cells in rheumatoid arthritis. Assay: immunoSEQ multiplex PCR; the TCRdb copy retains only in-frame clones and omits some. This table has approximately 5,200 clones, roughly 80% appearing once. Material: CD8+ T cells sorted from blood. The receptors were sampled from a woman in her 50s with rheumatoid arthritis.

This clone was observed a single time. The chain combines TRBV28 with TRBJ2-1, with D perhaps matching TRBD2 (7 bases). Germline CDR1 is MDHEN and CDR2 is SYDVKM. The V end lost 5 bases, the J end lost 8 bases, and 19 bases lay between the germline ends. The CDR3 runs 15 residues. This CDR3 reads CASSPPVGGQDEQFF. CDR3 sequence (DNA): TGTGCCAGCAGTCCCCCCGTGGGGGGGCAGGATGAGCAGTTCTTC.

The chain uses TRBV13 and TRBJ2-5, with D maybe TRBD1 (5 bases). V was cut by 0 bases and J by 4 bases, with 9 bases left in between. This CDR3 contains 14 residues. Germline V gene lookup returns CDR1 PRHDT and CDR2 FYEKMQ (reference sequence). CDR3 DNA sequence: TGTGCCAGCAGCTTAGGGGGGCGCGGAGAGACCCAGTACTTC. Amino acids: CASSLGGRGETQYF.

This chain joins TRBV27 and TRBJ2-7, with 7 bases aligning to TRBD2. The length of the CDR3 is 14 residues. After removal of 2 bases from V and 2 bases from J, the junction contained 3 bases not matched to a gene. Looked up from germline, CDR1 is MNHEY and CDR2 is SMNVEV (reference sequence). The CDR3 protein is CASSLGSGAYEQYF. DNA for the CDR3: TGTGCCAGCAGTTTAGGGAGCGGGGCCTACGAGCAGTACTTC.

The count of this clone is one. The J gene is TRBJ2-1, the V gene TRBV7-6, with TRBD1 identical over 7 bases. Germline assignment: CDR1 SGHVS and CDR2 FNYEAQ. The V gene end was trimmed by 5 bases and the J gene end by 6 bases; junction bases not matched to a gene: 4. CDR3 length equals 13 residues. DNA of the CDR3: TGTGCCAGCAGCAAGGGACAGAGCAATGAGCAGTTCTTC. Its translation: CASSKGQSNEQFF.

The chain uses TRBV7-9 and TRBJ1-4; D is perhaps TRBD1 (6 bases). Germline CDR1 is SEHNR and CDR2 is FQNEAQ (reference sequence). V was clipped by 5 bases and J by 6 bases, with 19 bases between them. This CDR3 has 16 amino acids. The CDR3 loop is CASSPTPGQRHEKLFF. The CDR3, as DNA: TGTGCCAGCAGCCCGACCCCGGGACAACGTCATGAAAAACTGTTTTTT.

This clone was seen only once. V usage is TRBV5-4 and J usage is TRBJ1-1; possibly TRBD1 for D (6 bases). V lost 0 bases and J lost 7, with 13 bases in between. Per the germline V gene, CDR1 is SGHNT and CDR2 is YYREEE (reference sequence). The CDR3 sequence is 14 residues long. The CDR3 spells CASSLEGGVGEAFF. For the CDR3, the DNA is TGTGCCAGCAGCTTGGAAGGGGGAGTCGGTGAAGCTTTCTTT.

The chain employs TRBV5-1 and TRBJ2-2; D might be TRBD1 (6 bases). Germline V lookup: CDR1 SGHRS, CDR2 YFSETQ. With 1 base removed from V and 2 bases from J, the gap between germline ends came to 15 bases. CDR3 length: 17 amino acids. Written as DNA, the CDR3 is TGCGCCAGCAGCTTGATGCAGGGGCAGGGTAACACCGGGGAGCTGTTTTTT. It codes for CASSLMQGQGNTGELFF.

The chain uses TRBV7-6 and TRBJ2-3; 7 bases are shared with TRBD2. J gave up 5 bases and V 1 base, and 9 bases lay outside the gene matches. The CDR3 runs 16 residues. CDR1 is SGHVS, CDR2 FNYEAQ, per germline. The CDR3 spells CASSLVGGSSQDTQYF. The CDR3, as DNA: TGTGCCAGCAGCTTAGTTGGCGGGAGTAGTCAAGATACGCAGTATTTT.

This chain links TRBV4-1 with TRBJ2-7, with TRBD2 matching 13 bases. This CDR3 is built from 16 residues. V dropped 4 bases and J dropped 0; count of bases not matched to a gene: 3. Germline V gene sequence: CDR1 MGHRA, CDR2 YSYEKL. The CDR3 DNA is TGCGCCAGCAGCCTACGGACTAGCGGGAGCTCCTACGAGCAGTACTTC. This sequence encodes CASSLRTSGSSYEQYF.

The rearrangement links TRBV28 to TRBJ1-4; D is possibly TRBD1 (6 bases). The V and J ends lost 5 bases and 3 bases respectively, with 13 bases between them. Per germline, CDR1 MDHEN and CDR2 SYDVKM. The CDR3 runs 15 residues. CDR3 nucleotides: TGTGCCAGCAGTCCCTTACAGGGTGCTAATGAAAAACTGTTTTTT. Translated, it gives CASSPLQGANEKLFF.

The chain couples TRBV15 to TRBJ2-2; 8 bases are shared with TRBD1. The CDR3 consists of 15 residues. V lost 0 bases, J lost 6 bases, and 3 bases stayed unmatched. Germline CDR1 is LNHNV and CDR2 is YYDKDF (reference sequence). CDR3 loop: CATSRDQDRAGELFF. The DNA of the CDR3 is TGTGCCACCAGCAGAGACCAGGACAGGGCCGGGGAGCTGTTTTTT.

The rearrangement uses TRBV4-1 and TRBJ2-7; D remains ambiguous. Trimming left V 1 base short and J 2 bases short, with 6 bases between. CDR3 length equals 13 residues. From germline, CDR1 is MGHRA and CDR2 YSYEKL. The chain's CDR3 is CASSQGSTYEQYF. Written as DNA, the CDR3 is TGCGCCAGCAGCCAAGGGAGCACCTACGAGCAGTACTTC.

CDR3 residues: CATRPGLTEQFF. For the CDR3, the DNA is TGTGCCACCAGACCGGGACTCACTGAGCAGTTCTTC. The chain has TRBV6-1 and TRBJ2-1, with D perhaps matching TRBD2 (6 bases). V lost 10 bases to trimming and J lost 9 bases, with 16 bases between them. The CDR3 loop spans 12 amino acids. CDR1 and CDR2 (germline): MNHNS, SASEGT.

This chain joins TRBV4-1 and TRBJ1-2, with a weak D call TRBD1 (6 bases). CDR3 size: 14 residues. The V end was cut by 3 bases, the J end by 6 bases, with 14 bases between. CDR1 MGHRA and CDR2 YSYEKL come from the germline V gene. The CDR3, as DNA: TGCGCCAGCAGCCACGCTCGACAGGCCGATGGCTACACCTTC. Translation: CASSHARQADGYTF.

The V and J genes are TRBV9 and TRBJ1-1; TRBD1 matches at 8 bases. The V gene end was trimmed by 4 bases and the J gene end by 5 bases; junction bases not matched to a gene: 4. The CDR3 is 13 amino acids. The germline CDR1 and CDR2 sequences are SGDLS and YYNGEE. CDR3 bases: TGTGCCAGCAGCCCCGGGACAGGTACTGAAGCTTTCTTT. It is translated as CASSPGTGTEAFF.

The chain uses TRBV5-8 and TRBJ2-3, with D possibly TRBD2 on 5 matching bases. The CDR3 contains 17 residues. V was clipped by 4 bases and J by 3 bases, with 21 bases between them. Germline V CDR1 and CDR2: SGHTS, YDEGEE. The CDR3 reads CASSQSKLDFPTDTQYF. For the CDR3, the DNA is TGTGCCAGCAGCCAATCCAAACTAGATTTCCCGACAGATACGCAGTATTTT.

The rearrangement joins TRBV6-1 to TRBJ2-5, with 9 bases matching TRBD2. The germline V gene has CDR1 MNHNS and CDR2 SASEGT. V dropped 5 bases and J dropped 5; count of bases not matched to a gene: 9. The CDR3 runs to 15 residues. For the CDR3, the DNA is TGTGCCAGCAGTTCGGCGGGAGGGCCCCATGAGACCCAGTACTTC. This sequence encodes CASSSAGGPHETQYF.